This T cell receptor (beta chain) derives from a study of memory CD4+ T cells and cytomegalovirus serostatus. This clone has a single count. Generated by immunoSEQ multiplex PCR, the TCRdb table keeps only in-frame clones and is missing some. The data show some 50,000 clones, around 74% seen once. Per germline, CDR1 LGHNA and CDR2 YNFKEQ. The CDR3 totals 15 residues. V dropped 1 base and J dropped 7; count of bases not matched to a gene: 4. The sort gate was single viable CD3+CD4+CD8-CD45RO+ cells for memory CD4+ T cells. This TCR was sampled from an adult in good health and CMV-seronegative. Sequencing was performed on memory CD4+ T cells from blood. The chain joins TRBV4-2 to TRBJ1-6, with 7 bases that match TRBD1. The CDR3 loop reads CASSQGDSSNSPLHF. The CDR3 DNA follows: TGTGCCAGCAGCCAAGGGGACAGCTCAAATTCACCCCTCCACTTT.